The 8 T cell receptor beta chains below were found in one sample sequenced in a study of blood T cell repertoires in COVID-19. Method: immunoSEQ multiplex PCR; TCRdb's copy keeps in-frame clones and lacks some. The data hold some 110,000 clones, with 60% to 85% observed a single time. The specimen sequenced was peripheral blood. All receptors derive from a man between 65 and 85 years old with acute or convalescent COVID-19.

In nucleotides, the CDR3 is TGTGCCAGCTCACCAACCCAGGGGGGAGCTAACTATGGCTACACCTTC. Amino acids: CASSPTQGGANYGYTF. The chain combines TRBV18 with TRBJ1-2; 7 bases agree with TRBD1. Looked up from germline, CDR1 is KGHSH and CDR2 is LQKENI. This CDR3 is built from 16 residues. The ends lost 2 bases at V and 0 bases at J; junction bases unmatched: 6. Variable domain in full (rest from reference TRBV18 and TRBJ1-2): NAGVMQNPRHLVRRRGQEARLRCSPMKGHSHVYWYRQLPEEGLKFMVYLQKENIIDESGMPKERFSAEFPKEGPSILRIQQVVRGDSAAYFCASSPTQGGANYGYTFGSGTRLTVV.

The V and J genes are TRBV6-6 and TRBJ2-7; no clear D. This CDR3 comprises 15 residues. The V end was cut by 0 bases, the J end by 5 bases, with 14 bases between. Germline values: CDR1 MNHNY, CDR2 SVGAGI (reference sequence). CDR3 sequence (DNA): TGTGCCAGCAGTTACTCCCCGAACTCAGGCAACGAGCAGTACTTC. This codes for CASSYSPNSGNEQYF.

The table lists this clone with a few counts. This chain links TRBV14 with TRBJ2-5; 11 nucleotides agree with TRBD1. Germline CDR1 reads SGHDN; CDR2 reads FVKESK. J lost 5 bases, V lost 3 bases, and 5 bases had no gene match. This CDR3 contains 15 residues. CDR3 nucleotide sequence: TGTGCCAGCAGCCAGTGGACAGGGGGCGAGGAGACCCAGTACTTC. This encodes CASSQWTGGEETQYF.

This clone was counted a single time. J is TRBJ1-1 and V is TRBV11-3; 7 positions agree with TRBD1. CDR3 length: 13 amino acids. Germline V lookup: CDR1 SGHNT, CDR2 YENEEA. After removal of 5 bases from V and 5 bases from J, the junction contained 5 bases not matched to a gene. In nucleotides, the CDR3 is TGTGCCAGCAGCCGCGCCAGGGGGACTGAAGCTTTCTTT. Translation gives CASSRARGTEAFF.

This rearrangement joins TRBV7-7 to TRBJ2-5, with 9 positions matching TRBD1. CDR1 is SSHAT, CDR2 FNYEAQ, per germline (reference sequence). The V segment lost 5 bases and the J segment 4 bases; nucleotides outside the gene matches: 8. CDR3 length: 15 amino acids. The CDR3 DNA is TGTGCCAGCAGCATCGGGACAGGGCCCTCAGAGACCCAGTACTTC. Its translation is CASSIGTGPSETQYF.

The chain recombines TRBV5-4 with TRBJ1-1; D is ambiguous. Between the trimmed V and J ends, which lost 5 bases and 11 bases, there was a span of 19 bases. Per the germline V gene, CDR1 is SGHNT and CDR2 is YYREEE (reference sequence). This CDR3 has 13 residues. CDR3 loop: CASRRVGGSPAFF. The CDR3 region has the DNA TGTGCCAGCAGGAGGGTAGGAGGGTCGCCGGCTTTCTTT.

This sequence joins TRBV6-2 or TRBV6-3 and TRBJ2-7, with TRBD1 as a possible D gene (6 bases). Per the germline V gene, CDR1 is MNHEY and CDR2 is SVGEGT. Trimming removed 4 bases at V and 0 bases at J, with 13 bases between. The CDR3 has 15 residues. The CDR3 is CASSSAGTSSYEQYF. The CDR3 DNA reads as TGTGCCAGCAGTTCGGCCGGGACAAGCTCCTACGAGCAGTACTTC.

The gene calls are TRBV7-2 and TRBJ2-7; 8 bases fit TRBD1. V trimming: 0 bases; J trimming: 0 bases; junction bases outside the gene matches: 10. Per germline, CDR1 SGHTA and CDR2 FQGNSA. The CDR3 totals 18 residues. The CDR3 region is CASSLAQGALYSSYEQYF. Written as DNA, the CDR3 is TGTGCCAGCAGCTTAGCTCAGGGGGCCCTATACAGCTCCTACGAGCAGTACTTC.